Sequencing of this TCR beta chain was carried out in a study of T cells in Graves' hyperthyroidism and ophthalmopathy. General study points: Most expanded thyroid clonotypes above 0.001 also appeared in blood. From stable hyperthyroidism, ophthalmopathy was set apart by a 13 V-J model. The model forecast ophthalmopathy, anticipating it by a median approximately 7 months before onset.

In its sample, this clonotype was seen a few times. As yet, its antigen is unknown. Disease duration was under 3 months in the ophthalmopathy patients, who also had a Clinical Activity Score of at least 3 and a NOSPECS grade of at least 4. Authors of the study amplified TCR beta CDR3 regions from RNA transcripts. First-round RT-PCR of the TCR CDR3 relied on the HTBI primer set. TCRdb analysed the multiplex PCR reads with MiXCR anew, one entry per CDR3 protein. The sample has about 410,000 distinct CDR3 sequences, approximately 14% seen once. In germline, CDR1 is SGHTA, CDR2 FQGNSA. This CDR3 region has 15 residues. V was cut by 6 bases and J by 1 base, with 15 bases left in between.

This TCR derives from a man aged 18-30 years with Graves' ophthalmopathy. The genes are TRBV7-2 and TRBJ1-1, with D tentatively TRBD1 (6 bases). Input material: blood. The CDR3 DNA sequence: TGTGCCAGCAGTTTACAGCAGGGGAGGAACACTGAAGCTTTCTTT. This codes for CASSLQQGRNTEAFF. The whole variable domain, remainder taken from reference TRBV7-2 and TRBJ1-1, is GAGVSQSPSNKVTEKGKDVELRCDPISGHTALYWYRQSLGQGLEFLIYFQGNSAPDKSGLPSDRFSAERTGGSVSTLTIQRTQQEDSAVYLCASSLQQGRNTEAFFGQGTRLTVV.